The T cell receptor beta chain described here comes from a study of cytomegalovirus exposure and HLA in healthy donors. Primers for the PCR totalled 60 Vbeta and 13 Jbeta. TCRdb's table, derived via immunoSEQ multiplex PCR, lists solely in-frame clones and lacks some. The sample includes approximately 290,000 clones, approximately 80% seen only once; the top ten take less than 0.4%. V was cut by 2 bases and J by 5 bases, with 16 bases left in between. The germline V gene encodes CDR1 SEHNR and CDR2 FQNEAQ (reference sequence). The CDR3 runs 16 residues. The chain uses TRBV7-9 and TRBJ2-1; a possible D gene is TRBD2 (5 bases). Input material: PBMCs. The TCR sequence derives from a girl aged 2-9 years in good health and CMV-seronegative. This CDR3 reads CASSLLGIQRNNEQFF. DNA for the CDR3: TGTGCCAGCAGCTTACTCGGGATCCAAAGAAACAATGAGCAGTTCTTC.